The entry that follows covers one T cell receptor (beta chain) sequence. The data belong to a study of CD8 T cells in ankylosing spondylitis. TCRdb re-analysed the 5' RACE reads in MiXCR, keeping a single row per CDR3 protein. The table includes 200,000 to 300,000 distinct CDR3 sequences, 20% to 30% detected once. The source is a male donor with ankylosing spondylitis or in good health (not recorded which). Sequencing used blood, either unsorted or a sorted T cell fraction (not recorded which).

CDR3 nucleotides: TGCAGTGCTAGAGAGTGGGGGCTAGCGGGGGCCAAGGGGGAGACCCAGTACTTC. This sequence encodes CSAREWGLAGAKGETQYF. The chain has TRBV20-1 and TRBJ2-5, with 10 bases matching TRBD2. J was trimmed by 5 bases and V by 0 bases; bases with no gene match: 15. The CDR3 is 18 residues long. Germline assignment: CDR1 DFQATT and CDR2 SNEGSKA (reference sequence).